This T cell receptor (beta chain) was identified during a study of PD-1 blockade in classical Hodgkin lymphoma. Study-wide results and limits: The study reported lower baseline TCR diversity in newly diagnosed patients than in healthy donors. The repertoire differences lack a defined cause, possibly disease activity or prior therapy. Complete responders' baseline diversity resembled that of newly diagnosed patients.

The protocol was immunoSEQ multiplex PCR, while the TCRdb copy is restricted to in-frame clones and leaves out a portion. This table holds about 110,000 clones, about 88% found once. Each patient relapsed following autologous stem cell transplantation, and prior brentuximab vedotin exposure differed. Each best response was a complete response, a partial response or progressive disease. The CDR3 runs to 17 residues. The germline gives CDR1 GTSNPN, CDR2 SVGIG (reference sequence). Trimming left V 1 base short and J 5 bases short, with 23 bases between. On this clone itself: Its matching antigen is unknown. The sample contains more than one DNA sequence encoding this CDR3.

The chain has TRBV30 and TRBJ1-2, with D perhaps matching TRBD1 (5 bases). The sequences come from peripheral blood mononuclear cells (PBMCs), collected before the second cycle of nivolumab. This clonotype was sampled from a human donor with classical Hodgkin lymphoma. CDR3 amino acids: CAWSGGRRTGGRYGYTF. Here the CDR3 DNA reads TGTGCCTGGAGTGGGGGACGGCGGACTGGGGGTCGGTATGGCTACACCTTC.